This record concerns one T cell receptor (beta chain) sequence. Per the authors' pipeline: Quantification of nucleated cells was approximated via reference gene primer amplification. The protocol was immunoSEQ multiplex PCR, while the TCRdb copy is restricted to in-frame clones and leaves out a portion. The V and J calls and the clone size are those of that table, but D and trimming were determined from the DNA. The table shows hundreds of thousands of clones, with 88% occurring only once. This sample is drawn from a study of blood T cell repertoires in COVID-19. In the study overall: Sites in the United States, Italy and Spain provided acute and convalescent COVID-19 samples.

The V gene's germline CDR1 is MNHNY and CDR2 SVGAGI (reference sequence). V trimming: 6 bases; J trimming: 1 base; junction bases outside the gene matches: 5. The CDR3 sequence is 14 residues long. Material: peripheral blood. This chain connects TRBV6-6 to TRBJ2-5; 7 bases match TRBD1. This sequence was found in a woman aged 65 to 85 with COVID-19, enrolled during active disease. CDR3 sequence: CASRTDRVQETQYF. CDR3 in DNA: TGTGCCAGCAGGACCGACAGGGTCCAAGAGACCCAGTACTTC.